One sample yielded the 14 T cell receptor beta chains listed below, sequenced in a study of metastatic and nonmetastatic thyroid tumors. Treatment of any kind had been given to no patient before thyroid surgery. TCRdb reanalyzed the PCR reads with MiXCR. The data hold tens of thousands of clones, with 20% observed a single time. Specimen: blood. The receptor set was obtained from a female donor with papillary thyroid cancer or a benign thyroid nodule (not recorded which). Some clones in this sample may be carry-over from other donors' samples.

The sample holds a few counts of this clone. This rearrangement joins TRBV6-1 to TRBJ2-7; D gene ambiguous. V gave up 1 base and J gave up 2 bases, with 9 bases separating them. The CDR3 runs 14 residues. Germline V CDR1 and CDR2: MNHNS, SASEGT. The CDR3, as DNA: TGTGCCAGCAGTGAAGTTGTGGCAGCCTACGAGCAGTACTTC. Its protein product is CASSEVVAAYEQYF.

This clone was recorded at least ten times. V usage is TRBV11-2 and J usage is TRBJ2-4, with TRBD1 identical over 9 bases. CDR3 length: 15 residues. Looked up from germline, CDR1 is SGHAT and CDR2 is FQNNGV. Germline trimming cut 5 bases from V and 3 bases from J; bases unmatched to any gene: 5. CDR3 loop: CASSQWDRDKNIQYF. The DNA for the CDR3 is TGTGCCAGCAGCCAGTGGGACAGGGACAAAAACATTCAGTACTTC.

In its sample, this clone ranks as medium-sized. The rearrangement uses TRBV6-1 and TRBJ1-2; maybe TRBD1 (5 bases). CDR1 and CDR2 (germline): MNHNS, SASEGT. Trimming stripped 10 bases from V and 2 bases from J, with 11 bases between. The CDR3 length is 12 residues. DNA of the CDR3: TGTGCCACTGGGGCAGGGAACTATGGCTACACCTTC. Translating gives CATGAGNYGYTF.

The chain is built from TRBV4-3 and TRBJ2-1; 9 bases map to TRBD2. The CDR3 consists of 15 residues. With V trimmed by 1 base and J by 7 bases, 5 bases remained unmatched. The germline gives CDR1 LGHNA, CDR2 YSLEER. The CDR3 nucleotides are TGCGCCAGCAGCCAAGGTAGCGGGAGCATGAATGAGCAGTTCTTC. Translation gives CASSQGSGSMNEQFF.

The table lists this clone with a few counts. Since a much larger clone is just one base distant, this may be a read error. Other DNA sequences in the sample encode the same CDR3. V is TRBV11-1 and J is TRBJ1-5; TRBD1 is a possible D gene (6 bases). The CDR3 runs to 16 residues. Germline values: CDR1 SGHAT, CDR2 FQDESV (reference sequence). The CDR3 sequence: CASSPLEAGGNQPQHF. The CDR3 nucleotides are TGTGCCAGCAGCCCCCTGGAGGCGGGGGGCAACCAGCCCCAGCATTTT.

This clone was counted many times. The J gene is TRBJ1-5, the V gene TRBV6-1; D call uncertain. CDR1 is MNHNS and CDR2 is SASEGT in the germline V gene. The length of the CDR3 is 13 residues. The germline V and J ends were trimmed by 6 bases and 0 bases, with 6 bases remaining between them. The CDR3: CASSQDSNQPQHF. The CDR3 DNA reads TGTGCCAGCAGCCAAGATAGCAATCAGCCCCAGCATTTT.

The chain recombines TRBV30 with TRBJ2-5, with TRBD2 matching over 13 bases. With 2 bases clipped from V and 4 bases from J, the junction kept 10 bases outside the gene matches. Germline CDR1 and CDR2: GTSNPN and SVGIG (reference sequence). The CDR3 is 17 amino acids. This CDR3 reads CAWSRLTSGRKVETQYF. The CDR3 region has the DNA TGTGCCTGGAGTCGACTGACTAGCGGGAGGAAAGTAGAGACCCAGTACTTC.

There are many counts of this clone. V and J are TRBV2 and TRBJ2-6; TRBD1 or TRBD2 may be the D gene (5 bases each). Germline-derived CDR1 and CDR2 are SNHLY and FYNNEI. V lost 5 bases and J lost 0, with 11 bases in between. The CDR3 loop spans 16 amino acids. The CDR3 region is CASSWDGHSGANVLTF. The CDR3 nucleotides read TGTGCCAGCAGTTGGGACGGCCACTCTGGGGCCAACGTCCTGACTTTC.

The chain couples TRBV5-1 to TRBJ1-2; TRBD1 aligns across 8 bases. Germline lookup yields CDR1 SGHRS and CDR2 YFSETQ. J gave up 8 bases and V 4 bases, and 7 bases lay outside the gene matches. The CDR3 sequence is 13 residues long. The CDR3 DNA follows: TGCGCCAGCAGCCCCTGGACAGGGAAGGGCTACACCTTC. Its translation: CASSPWTGKGYTF.

Within the sample, this clone is medium-sized. The rearrangement uses TRBV20-1 and TRBJ1-2, with 8 positions matching TRBD1. With V trimmed by 5 bases and J by 3 bases, 11 bases remained unmatched. Per germline, CDR1 DFQATT and CDR2 SNEGSKA (reference sequence). The CDR3 has 15 amino acids. The CDR3 region has the DNA TGCAGTGCTCCTCAAACGGACAGGGCCGACTATGGCTACACCTTC. It translates to CSAPQTDRADYGYTF.

The rearrangement links TRBV10-1 to TRBJ2-1; a weak D match, TRBD2 (6 bases). Trimming took off 3 bases at V and 0 bases at J, with 6 bases between the two ends. This CDR3 region has 14 residues. Per germline, CDR1 WNHNN and CDR2 SYGVQD (reference sequence). CDR3 in DNA: TGCGCCAGCAGTGACGGGGGCTCCTACAATGAGCAGTTCTTC. This gives the protein CASSDGGSYNEQFF.

Notes on this clone: Sequence at one end of the junction differs from germline and may be a read error. V is TRBV5-1 and J is TRBJ2-2; a possible D gene is TRBD2 (5 bases). The CDR3 is 15 amino acids. Per germline, CDR1 SGHRS and CDR2 YFSETQ. The CDR3 sequence: CASSKLVFGTGKLFF. The DNA for the CDR3 is TGCGCCAGCAGTAAATTGGTTTTCGGTACCGGGAAGCTGTTTTTT. The full variable domain, with the rest looked up from reference TRBV5-1 and TRBJ2-2, is KAGVTQTPRYLIKTRGQQVTLSCSPISGHRSVSWYQQTPGQGLQFLFEYFSETQRNKGNFPGRFSGRQFSNSRSEMNVSTLELGDSALYLCASSKLVFGTGKLFFGEGSRLTVL.

This clone showed up many times. V usage is TRBV10-3 and J usage is TRBJ1-1; D not resolved. Trimming stripped 2 bases from V and 4 bases from J, with 11 bases between. The CDR3 spans 14 residues. The germline CDR1 and CDR2 sequences are ENHRY and SYGVKD. The CDR3 nucleotides read TGTGCCATCAGTGAGGTGTCGGGCGGCACTGAAGCTTTCTTT. Translation gives CAISEVSGGTEAFF.

This clone was seen ten or more times. The CDR3 nucleotides read TGTGCCATCAGTGAGACTAGCGGGAGGGCCGGGTATTTT. It yields the protein CAISETSGRAGYF. The gene calls are TRBV10-3 and TRBJ2-3; 13 positions agree with TRBD2. J was trimmed by 14 bases and V by 2 bases; bases with no gene match: 4. The length of the CDR3 is 13 residues. The germline V gene has CDR1 ENHRY and CDR2 SYGVKD.